This TCR beta chain came from a study of T cells in narcolepsy. About the research overall: Patients with NT1 or NT2 and healthy control donors were enrolled. The study, taken as a whole, reports: HCRT-specific and TRIB2-specific autoreactive clonotypes appeared among same-patient CSF and blood CD4+ clonotypes. Autoreactive clonotypes reportedly recurred in blood of same and different patients, not controls.

Libraries were prepared by immunoSEQ multiplex PCR; TCRdb keeps only in-frame clonotypes and omits some of them. The sample shows tens of thousands of clones, approximately 78% of them seen only once. In the case of this clone: Its cognate antigen is unknown.

CDR3 length: 16 amino acids. Germline V gene sequence: CDR1 SGHTA, CDR2 FQGNSA. After removal of 5 bases from V and 0 bases from J, the junction contained 8 bases not matched to a gene. The material sequenced was CD45RA- memory CD4+ T cells from PBMCs. This clonotype was sampled from a human donor with narcolepsy. This chain links TRBV7-2 with TRBJ2-3; 7 bases align to TRBD1. The CDR3 DNA sequence: TGTGCCAGCAGCCGCACCGGGGACAGTAGCACAGATACGCAGTATTTT. This gives the protein CASSRTGDSSTDTQYF.